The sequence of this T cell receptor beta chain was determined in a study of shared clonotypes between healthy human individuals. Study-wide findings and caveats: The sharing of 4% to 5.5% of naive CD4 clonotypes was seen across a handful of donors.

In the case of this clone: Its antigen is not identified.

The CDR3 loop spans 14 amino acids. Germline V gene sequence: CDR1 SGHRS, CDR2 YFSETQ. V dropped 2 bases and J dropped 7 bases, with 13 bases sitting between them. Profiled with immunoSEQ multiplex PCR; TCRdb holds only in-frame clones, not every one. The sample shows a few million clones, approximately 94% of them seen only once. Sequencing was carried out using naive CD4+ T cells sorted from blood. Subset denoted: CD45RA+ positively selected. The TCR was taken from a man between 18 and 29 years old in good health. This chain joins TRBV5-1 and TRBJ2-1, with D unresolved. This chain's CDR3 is CASSFPSLTNEQFF. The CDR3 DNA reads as TGCGCCAGCAGCTTCCCCTCTCTTACGAATGAGCAGTTCTTC.